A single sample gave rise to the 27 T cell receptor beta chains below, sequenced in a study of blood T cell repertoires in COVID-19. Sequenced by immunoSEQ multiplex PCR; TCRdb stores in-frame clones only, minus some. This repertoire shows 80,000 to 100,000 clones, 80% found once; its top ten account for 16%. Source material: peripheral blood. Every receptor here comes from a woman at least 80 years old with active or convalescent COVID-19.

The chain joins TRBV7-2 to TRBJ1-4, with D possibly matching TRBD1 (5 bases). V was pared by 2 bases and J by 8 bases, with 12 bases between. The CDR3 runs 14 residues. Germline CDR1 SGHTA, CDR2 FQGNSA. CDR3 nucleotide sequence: TGTGCCAGCAGCTTAAGGGGAAGTTGGGAAAAACTGTTTTTT. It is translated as CASSLRGSWEKLFF.

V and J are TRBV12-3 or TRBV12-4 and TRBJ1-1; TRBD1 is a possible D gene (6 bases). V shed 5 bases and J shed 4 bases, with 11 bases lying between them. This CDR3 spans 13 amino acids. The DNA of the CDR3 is TGTGCCAGCAGTACGGGGACATCCACTGAAGCTTTCTTT. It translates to CASSTGTSTEAFF.

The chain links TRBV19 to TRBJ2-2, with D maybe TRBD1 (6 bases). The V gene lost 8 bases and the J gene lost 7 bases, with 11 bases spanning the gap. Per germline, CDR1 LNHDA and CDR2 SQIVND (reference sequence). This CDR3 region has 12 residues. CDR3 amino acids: CASSGVVGELFF. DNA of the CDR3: TGTGCCAGTTCAGGGGTTGTCGGGGAGCTGTTTTTT.

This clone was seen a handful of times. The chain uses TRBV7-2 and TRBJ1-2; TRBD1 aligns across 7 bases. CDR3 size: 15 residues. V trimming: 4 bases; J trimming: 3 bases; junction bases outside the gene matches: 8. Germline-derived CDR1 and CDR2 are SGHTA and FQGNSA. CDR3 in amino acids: CASSSDFRGYYGYTF. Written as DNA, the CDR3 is TGTGCCAGCAGCTCCGATTTCAGGGGGTACTATGGCTACACCTTC.

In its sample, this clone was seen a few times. In DNA form, the CDR3 reads TGTGCCAGCAGAGCAGGGGGATCCTACGAGCAGTACTTC. Translated: CASRAGGSYEQYF. The V call is TRBV2, the J call TRBJ2-7, with 7 bases aligning to TRBD1. Per germline, CDR1 SNHLY and CDR2 FYNNEI. The CDR3 loop spans 13 amino acids. J lost 1 base, V lost 6 bases, and 3 bases had no gene match.

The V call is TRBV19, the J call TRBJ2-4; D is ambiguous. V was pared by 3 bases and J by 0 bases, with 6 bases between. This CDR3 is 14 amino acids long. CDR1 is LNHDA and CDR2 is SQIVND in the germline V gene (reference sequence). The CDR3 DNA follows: TGTGCCAGTAGTATCACGGGAGCCAAAAACATTCAGTACTTC. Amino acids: CASSITGAKNIQYF.

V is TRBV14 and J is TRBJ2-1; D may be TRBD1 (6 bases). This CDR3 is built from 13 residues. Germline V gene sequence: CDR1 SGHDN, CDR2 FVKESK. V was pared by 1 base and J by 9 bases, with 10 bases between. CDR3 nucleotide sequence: TGTGCCAGCAGCCAAGGCAGGGGCCGTGAGCAGTTCTTC. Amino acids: CASSQGRGREQFF. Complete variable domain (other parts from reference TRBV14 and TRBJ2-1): EAGVTQFPSHSVIEKGQTVTLRCDPISGHDNLYWYRRVMGKEIKFLLHFVKESKQDESGMPNNRFLAERTGGTYSTLKVQPAELEDSGVYFCASSQGRGREQFFGPGTRLTVL.

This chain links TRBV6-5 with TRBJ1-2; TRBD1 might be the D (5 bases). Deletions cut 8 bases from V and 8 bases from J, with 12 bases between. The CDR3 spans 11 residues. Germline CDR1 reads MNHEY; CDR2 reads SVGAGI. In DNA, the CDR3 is TGTGCCAGCGGAAGGGGATGGGGCTACACCTTC. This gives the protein CASGRGWGYTF.

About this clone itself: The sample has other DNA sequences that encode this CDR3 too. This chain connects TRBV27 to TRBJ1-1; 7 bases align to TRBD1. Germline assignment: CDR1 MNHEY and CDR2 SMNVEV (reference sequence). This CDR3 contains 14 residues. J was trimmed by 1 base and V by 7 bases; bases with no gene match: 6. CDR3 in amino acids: CASNRQGPNTEAFF. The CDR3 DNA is TGTGCCAGCAACAGACAGGGCCCGAACACTGAAGCTTTCTTT.

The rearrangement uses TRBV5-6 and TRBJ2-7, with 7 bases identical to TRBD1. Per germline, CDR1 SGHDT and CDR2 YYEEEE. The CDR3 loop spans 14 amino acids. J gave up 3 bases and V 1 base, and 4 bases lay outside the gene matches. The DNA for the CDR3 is TGTGCCAGCAGCTTGACAGGGGTAGGCTACGAGCAGTACTTC. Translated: CASSLTGVGYEQYF.

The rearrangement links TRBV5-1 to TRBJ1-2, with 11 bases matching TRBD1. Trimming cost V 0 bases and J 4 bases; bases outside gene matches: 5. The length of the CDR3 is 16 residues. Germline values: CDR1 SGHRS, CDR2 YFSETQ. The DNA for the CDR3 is TGCGCCAGCAGCTTGGCCACAGGGACAGGGGGCTATGGCTACACCTTC. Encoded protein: CASSLATGTGGYGYTF. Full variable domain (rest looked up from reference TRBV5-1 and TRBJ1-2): KAGVTQTPRYLIKTRGQQVTLSCSPISGHRSVSWYQQTPGQGLQFLFEYFSETQRNKGNFPGRFSGRQFSNSRSEMNVSTLELGDSALYLCASSLATGTGGYGYTFGSGTRLTVV.

CDR3 sequence reads: CSAESGTGAEKLFF. CDR3 in DNA: TGCAGCGCTGAGTCCGGGACAGGTGCTGAAAAACTGTTTTTT. The V gene is TRBV29-1, the J gene TRBJ1-4; TRBD1 agrees at 8 bases. Germline CDR1 SQVTM, CDR2 ANQGSEA. The CDR3 is made up of 14 amino acids. The J segment lost 7 bases and the V segment lost 7 bases, leaving 11 bases of the junction unmatched.

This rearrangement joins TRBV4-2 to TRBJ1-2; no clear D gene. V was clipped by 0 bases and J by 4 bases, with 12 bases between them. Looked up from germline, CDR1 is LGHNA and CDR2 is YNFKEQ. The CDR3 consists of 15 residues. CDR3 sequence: CASSQDSLEGYGYTF. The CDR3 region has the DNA TGTGCCAGCAGCCAAGATAGTTTAGAGGGCTATGGCTACACCTTC.

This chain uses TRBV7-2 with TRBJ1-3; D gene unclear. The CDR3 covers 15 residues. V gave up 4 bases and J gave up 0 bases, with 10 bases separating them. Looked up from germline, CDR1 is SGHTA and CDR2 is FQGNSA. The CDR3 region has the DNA TGTGCCAGCAGCTCTTCTCGGGGCTCTGGAAACACCATATATTTT. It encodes CASSSSRGSGNTIYF.

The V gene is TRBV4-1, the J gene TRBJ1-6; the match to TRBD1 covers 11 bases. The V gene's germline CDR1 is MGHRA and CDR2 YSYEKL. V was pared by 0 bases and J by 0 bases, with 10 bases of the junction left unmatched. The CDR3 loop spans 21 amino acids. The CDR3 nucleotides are TGCGCCAGCAGCCAAGATCAAGCCAGGACAGGGGGCGCCTCCTATAATTCACCCCTCCACTTT. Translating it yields CASSQDQARTGGASYNSPLHF.

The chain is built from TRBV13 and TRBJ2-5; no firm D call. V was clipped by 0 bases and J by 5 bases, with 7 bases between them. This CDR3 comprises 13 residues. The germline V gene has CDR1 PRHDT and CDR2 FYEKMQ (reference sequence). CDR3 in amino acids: CASSLGYAETQYF. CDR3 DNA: TGTGCCAGCAGCTTAGGCTATGCGGAGACCCAGTACTTC.

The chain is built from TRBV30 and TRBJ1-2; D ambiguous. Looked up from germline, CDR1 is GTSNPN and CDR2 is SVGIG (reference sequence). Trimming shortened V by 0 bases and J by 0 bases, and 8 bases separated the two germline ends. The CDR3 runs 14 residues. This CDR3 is CAWSVLGANYGYTF. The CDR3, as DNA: TGTGCCTGGAGTGTACTCGGGGCTAACTATGGCTACACCTTC.

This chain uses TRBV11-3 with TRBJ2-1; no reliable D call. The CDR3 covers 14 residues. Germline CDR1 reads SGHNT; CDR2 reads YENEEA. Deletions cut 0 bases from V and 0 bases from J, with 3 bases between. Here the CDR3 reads CASSLDSSYNEQFF. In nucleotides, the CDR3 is TGTGCCAGCAGCTTAGACAGCTCCTACAATGAGCAGTTCTTC.

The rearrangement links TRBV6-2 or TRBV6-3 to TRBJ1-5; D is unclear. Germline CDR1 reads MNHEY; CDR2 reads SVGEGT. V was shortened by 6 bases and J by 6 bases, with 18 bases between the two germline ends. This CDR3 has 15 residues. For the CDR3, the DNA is TGTGCCAGCAGCTCCCTGGGCCCCGTTAGTCAGCCCCAGCATTTT. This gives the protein CASSSLGPVSQPQHF.

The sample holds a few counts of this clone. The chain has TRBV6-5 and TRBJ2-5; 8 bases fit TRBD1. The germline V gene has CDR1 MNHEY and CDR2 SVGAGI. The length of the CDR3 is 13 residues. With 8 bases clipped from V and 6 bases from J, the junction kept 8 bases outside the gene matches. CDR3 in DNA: TGTGCCAGCTCCGCAGGGGGCGCGCAGACCCAGTACTTC. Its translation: CASSAGGAQTQYF.

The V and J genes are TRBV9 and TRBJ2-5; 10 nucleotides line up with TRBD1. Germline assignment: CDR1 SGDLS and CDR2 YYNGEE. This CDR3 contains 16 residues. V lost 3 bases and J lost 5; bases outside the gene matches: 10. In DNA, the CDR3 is TGTGCCAGCAGCGCCGACAGGGGGCGGGGCGGGGAGACCCAGTACTTC. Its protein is CASSADRGRGGETQYF.

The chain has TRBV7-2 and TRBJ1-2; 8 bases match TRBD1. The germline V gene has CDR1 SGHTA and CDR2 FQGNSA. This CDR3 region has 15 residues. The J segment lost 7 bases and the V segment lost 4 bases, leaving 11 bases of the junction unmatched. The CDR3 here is CASSSISQGASGYTF. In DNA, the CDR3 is TGTGCCAGCAGCTCCATAAGCCAGGGGGCCAGTGGCTACACCTTC.

The CDR3 sequence is CASSAGRGNTIYF. The CDR3 DNA follows: TGTGCCAGCAGTGCGGGACGTGGAAACACCATATATTTT. The rearrangement links TRBV14 to TRBJ1-3; possible D gene TRBD1, 5 bases. V was pared by 6 bases and J by 3 bases, with 9 bases between. Germline CDR1 and CDR2: SGHDN and FVKESK. There are 13 residues in the CDR3.

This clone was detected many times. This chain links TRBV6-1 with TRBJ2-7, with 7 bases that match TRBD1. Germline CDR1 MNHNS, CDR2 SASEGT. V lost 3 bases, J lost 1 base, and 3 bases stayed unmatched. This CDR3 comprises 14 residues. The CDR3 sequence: CASSDLTGSYEQYF. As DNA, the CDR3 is TGTGCCAGCAGTGATTTGACAGGGTCCTACGAGCAGTACTTC.

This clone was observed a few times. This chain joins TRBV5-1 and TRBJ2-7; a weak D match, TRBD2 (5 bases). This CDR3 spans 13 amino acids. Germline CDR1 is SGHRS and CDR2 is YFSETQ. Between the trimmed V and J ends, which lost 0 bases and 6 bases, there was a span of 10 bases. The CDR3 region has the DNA TGCGCCAGCAGCTTGGCGGGGTCCCGCGAGCAGTACTTC. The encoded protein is CASSLAGSREQYF.

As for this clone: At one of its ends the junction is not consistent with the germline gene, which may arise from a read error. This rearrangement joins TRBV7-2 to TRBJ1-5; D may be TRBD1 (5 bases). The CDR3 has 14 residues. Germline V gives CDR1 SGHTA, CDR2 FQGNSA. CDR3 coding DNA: TGTGCCAGCAGCTTAGGACTTTTAGGGGCGCGGATATTTTTT. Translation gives CASSLGLLGARIFF.

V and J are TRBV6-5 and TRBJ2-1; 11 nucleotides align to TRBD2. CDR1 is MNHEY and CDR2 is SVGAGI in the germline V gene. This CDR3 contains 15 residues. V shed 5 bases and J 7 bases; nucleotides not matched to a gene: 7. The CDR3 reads CASSKLAGGWNEQFF. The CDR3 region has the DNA TGTGCCAGCAGTAAATTAGCGGGAGGGTGGAATGAGCAGTTCTTC.